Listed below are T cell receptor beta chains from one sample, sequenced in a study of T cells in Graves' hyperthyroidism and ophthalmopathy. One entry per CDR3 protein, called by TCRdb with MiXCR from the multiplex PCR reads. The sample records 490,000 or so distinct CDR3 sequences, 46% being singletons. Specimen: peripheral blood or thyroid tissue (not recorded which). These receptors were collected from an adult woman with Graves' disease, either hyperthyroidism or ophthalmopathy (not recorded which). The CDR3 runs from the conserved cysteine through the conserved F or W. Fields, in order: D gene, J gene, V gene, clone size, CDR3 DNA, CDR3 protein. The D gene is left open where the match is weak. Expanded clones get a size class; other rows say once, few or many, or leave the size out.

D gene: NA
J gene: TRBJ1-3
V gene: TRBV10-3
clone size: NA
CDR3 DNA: TGTGCCATCAGTGATACCTGGGAGAACTCTGGAAACACCATATATTTT
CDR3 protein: CAISDTWENSGNTIYF

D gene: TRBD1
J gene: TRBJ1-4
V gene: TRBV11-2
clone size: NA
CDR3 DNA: TGTGCCAGCAATGCAGGGGGCATTAATGAAAAACTGTTTTTT
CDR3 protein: CASNAGGINEKLFF

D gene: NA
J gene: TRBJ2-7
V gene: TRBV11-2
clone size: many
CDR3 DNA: TGTGCCAGCAGCTTCGCTGGGGGGACGAGGTCCTACGAGCAGTACTTC
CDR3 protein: CASSFAGGTRSYEQYF

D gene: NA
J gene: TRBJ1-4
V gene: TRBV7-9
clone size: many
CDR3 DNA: TGTGCCAGCAGTTTCAGCCGGACTACTAATGAAAAACTGTTTTTT
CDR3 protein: CASSFSRTTNEKLFF

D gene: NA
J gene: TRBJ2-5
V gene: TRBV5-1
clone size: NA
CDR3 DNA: TGCGCCAGCAGCTTTAACGGCAGGGGAGAGACCCAGTACTTC
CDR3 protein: CASSFNGRGETQYF

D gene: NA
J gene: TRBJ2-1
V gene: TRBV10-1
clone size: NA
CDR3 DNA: TGCGCCAGCAGCCCCCGTCTACAACCGGCCTACAATGAGCAGTTCTTC
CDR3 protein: CASSPRLQPAYNEQFF

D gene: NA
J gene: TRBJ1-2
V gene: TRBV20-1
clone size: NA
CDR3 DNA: TGCAGTGCTATTTCGGACGGAACCTTCATCTATGGCTACACCTTC
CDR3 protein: CSAISDGTFIYGYTF

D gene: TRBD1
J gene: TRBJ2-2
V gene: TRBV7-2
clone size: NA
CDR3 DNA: TGTGCCAGCAGCTTAAATCCAGGGGGCACCGGGGAGCTGTCTTGG
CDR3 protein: CASSLNPGGTGELSW

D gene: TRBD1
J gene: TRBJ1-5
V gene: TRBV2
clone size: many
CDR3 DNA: TGTGCCAGCAGGGGGGGACAGGGAGAACAGCCCCAGCATTTT
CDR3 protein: CASRGGQGEQPQHF

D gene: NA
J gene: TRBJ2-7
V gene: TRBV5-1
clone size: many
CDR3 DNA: TGCGCCAGCAGCTTGGGGGTCACTTCGGGCTACGAGCAGTACTTC
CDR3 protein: CASSLGVTSGYEQYF

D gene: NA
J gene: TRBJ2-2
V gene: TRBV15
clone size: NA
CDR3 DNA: TGTGCCACCAGCACCGAGACAGGGGAGCTGTTTTTT
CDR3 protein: CATSTETGELFF

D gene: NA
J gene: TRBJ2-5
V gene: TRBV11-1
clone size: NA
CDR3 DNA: TGTGCCAGCAGCCCCGGGACACGGGTTGTTGGAGTCCAAGAGACCCAGTACTTC
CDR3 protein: CASSPGTRVVGVQETQYF

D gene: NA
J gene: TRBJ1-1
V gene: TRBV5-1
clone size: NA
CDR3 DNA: TGCGCCAGCGCAGGTTTACCGAACACTGAAGCTTTCTTT
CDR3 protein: CASAGLPNTEAFF

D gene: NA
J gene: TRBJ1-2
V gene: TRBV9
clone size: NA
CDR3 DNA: TGTGCCAGCAGCGTAGACGAAAACGAACGCTATGGCTACACCTTC
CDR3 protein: CASSVDENERYGYTF

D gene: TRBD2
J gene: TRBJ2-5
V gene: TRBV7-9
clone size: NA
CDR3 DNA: TGTGCCAGCAGCTTAGTCTCAGCGGGGAGCGCGGAGACCCAGTACTTC
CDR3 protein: CASSLVSAGSAETQYF

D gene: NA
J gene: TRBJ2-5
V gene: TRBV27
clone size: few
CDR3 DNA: TGTGCCAGCAGTTTAATCGGGGATCGGCAAGAGACCCAGTACTTC
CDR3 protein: CASSLIGDRQETQYF

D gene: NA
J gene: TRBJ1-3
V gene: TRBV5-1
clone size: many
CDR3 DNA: TGCGCCAGCAGCGTAGGGGGAGTTGGAAACACCATATATTTT
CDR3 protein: CASSVGGVGNTIYF

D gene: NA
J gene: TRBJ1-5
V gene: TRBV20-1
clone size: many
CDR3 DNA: TGCAGTGCAAAGGACGGTCTCAATCAGCCCCAGCATTTT
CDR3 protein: CSAKDGLNQPQHF

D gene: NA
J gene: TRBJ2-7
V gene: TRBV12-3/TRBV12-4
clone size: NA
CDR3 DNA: TGTGCCAGCAGTTGGGTGGGGGATGCCTACGAGCAGTACTTC
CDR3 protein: CASSWVGDAYEQYF

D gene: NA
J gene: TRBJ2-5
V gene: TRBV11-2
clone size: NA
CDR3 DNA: TGTGCCAGCAGCTCTATTTTGGTCCCGGATGAAAGGACCCAGTACTTC
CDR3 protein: CASSSILVPDERTQYF

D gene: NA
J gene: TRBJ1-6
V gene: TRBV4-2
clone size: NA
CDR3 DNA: TGTGCCAGCTCGATCAGGGACACTAATTCACCCCTCCACTTT
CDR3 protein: CASSIRDTNSPLHF

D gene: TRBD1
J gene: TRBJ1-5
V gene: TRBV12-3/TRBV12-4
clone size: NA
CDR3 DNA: TGTGCCAGCAGTCTTCGACAGGGACGGCAGCCCCAGCATTTT
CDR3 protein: CASSLRQGRQPQHF

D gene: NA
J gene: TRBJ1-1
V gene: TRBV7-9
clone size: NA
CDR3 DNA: TGTGCCAGCAGCTTATCCGGAGCGGCAACTAATGAAGCTTTCTTT
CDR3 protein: CASSLSGAATNEAFF

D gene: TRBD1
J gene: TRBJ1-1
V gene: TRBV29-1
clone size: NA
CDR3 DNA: TGCAACGTTTACGGACAGGGGGGATACATGAACACTGAAGCTTTCTTT
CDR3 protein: CNVYGQGGYMNTEAFF

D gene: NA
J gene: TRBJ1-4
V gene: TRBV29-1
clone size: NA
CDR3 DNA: TGCAGCGCGGGGGTGTCTGAAAAACTGTTTTTT
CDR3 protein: CSAGVSEKLFF

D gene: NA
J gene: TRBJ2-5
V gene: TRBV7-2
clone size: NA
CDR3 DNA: TGTGCCAGCAGCTTAGTGGATCAGCCCCAAGAGACCCAGTACTTC
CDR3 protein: CASSLVDQPQETQYF

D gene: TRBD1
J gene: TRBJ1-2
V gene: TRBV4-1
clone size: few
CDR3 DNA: TGCGCCAGCAGCCAAGATAAGCACAGGGGAGGTGCGAAAGCTAACTATGGCTACACCTTC
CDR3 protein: CASSQDKHRGGAKANYGYTF

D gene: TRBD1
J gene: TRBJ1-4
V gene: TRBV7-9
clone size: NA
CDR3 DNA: TGTGCCAGCAGCCCGACCGGGACAGGGGAGGAAAAACTGTTTTTT
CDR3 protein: CASSPTGTGEEKLFF

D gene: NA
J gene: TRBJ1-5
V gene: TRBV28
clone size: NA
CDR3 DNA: TGTGCCAGCAGTTCCCACGAACCCTCAATGCCCCAGCATTTT
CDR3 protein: CASSSHEPSMPQHF

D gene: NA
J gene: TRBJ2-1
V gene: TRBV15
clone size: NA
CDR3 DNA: TGTGCCACCAGCGAGCGCCCCGGAGTAAGCAATGAGCAGTTCTTC
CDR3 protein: CATSERPGVSNEQFF

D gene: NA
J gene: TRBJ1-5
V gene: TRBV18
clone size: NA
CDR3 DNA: TGTGCCAGCTCACCAGATCCCTATGGGAACAGGAACAATCAGCCCCAGCATTTT
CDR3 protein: CASSPDPYGNRNNQPQHF

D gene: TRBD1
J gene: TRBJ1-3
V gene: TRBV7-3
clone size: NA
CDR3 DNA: TGTGCCAGCAGCTCTCGCCATTTGGGACAGTACTCTGGAAACACCATATATTTT
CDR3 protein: CASSSRHLGQYSGNTIYF

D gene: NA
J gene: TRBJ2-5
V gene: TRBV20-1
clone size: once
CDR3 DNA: TGCAGTGCTAAAGATTGGGGAGAGACCCAGTACTTC
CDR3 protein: CSAKDWGETQYF

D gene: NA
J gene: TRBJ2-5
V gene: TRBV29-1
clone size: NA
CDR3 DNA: TGCAGCGTTGAGCGGAGTGGGGGAGAGACCCAGTACTTC
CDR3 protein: CSVERSGGETQYF

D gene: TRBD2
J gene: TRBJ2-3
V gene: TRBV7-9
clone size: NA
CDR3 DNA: TGTGCCAGCAGCGAGGGGACTAGCGGACCGATCACAGATACGCAGTATTTT
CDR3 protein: CASSEGTSGPITDTQYF

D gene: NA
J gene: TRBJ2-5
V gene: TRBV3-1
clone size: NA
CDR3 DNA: TGTGCCAGCAGCCAAGATGGTGGGGGGACCCAGTACTTC
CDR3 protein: CASSQDGGGTQYF

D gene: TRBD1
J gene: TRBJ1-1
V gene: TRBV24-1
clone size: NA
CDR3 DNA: TGTGCCACCAGTGATCCAAGGACAGGGGACACTGAAGCCTTCTTT
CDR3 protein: CATSDPRTGDTEAFF

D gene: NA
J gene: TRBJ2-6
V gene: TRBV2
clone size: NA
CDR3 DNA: TGTGCCAGCAGTGTAGGAGGGTACTCTGGGGCCAACGTCCTGACTTTC
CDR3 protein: CASSVGGYSGANVLTF

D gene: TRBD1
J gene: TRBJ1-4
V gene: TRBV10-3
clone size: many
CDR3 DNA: TGTGCCATCAGTGGGGACAGGGACGATCCAACTAATGAAAAACTGTTTTTT
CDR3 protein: CAISGDRDDPTNEKLFF

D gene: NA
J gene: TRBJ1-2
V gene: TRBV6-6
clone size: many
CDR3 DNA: TGTGCCAGCAGCCCTACCGCGGGCTTAAGCTACACCTTC
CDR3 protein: CASSPTAGLSYTF

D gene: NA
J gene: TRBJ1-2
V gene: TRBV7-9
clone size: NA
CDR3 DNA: TGTGCCAGCAGCTTATTGACAGGCGCGAACTATGGCTACACCTTC
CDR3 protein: CASSLLTGANYGYTF

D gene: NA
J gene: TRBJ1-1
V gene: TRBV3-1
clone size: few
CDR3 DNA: TGTGCCAGCAGCCAAAAAACCACGGGAAACACTGAAGCTTTCTTT
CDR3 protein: CASSQKTTGNTEAFF

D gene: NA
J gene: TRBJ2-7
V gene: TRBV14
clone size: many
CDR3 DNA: TGTGCCAGCAGCGGCGGGATTTCCTACGAGCAGTACTTC
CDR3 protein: CASSGGISYEQYF

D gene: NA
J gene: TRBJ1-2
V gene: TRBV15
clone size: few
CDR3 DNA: TGTGCCACCAGCAGAGATGCCGTACCCTATGGCTACACCTTC
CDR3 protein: CATSRDAVPYGYTF

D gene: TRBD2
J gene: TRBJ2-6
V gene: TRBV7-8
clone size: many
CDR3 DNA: TGTGCCAGCTCGGGGACTAGCGTCCTCTCTGGGGCCAACGTCCTGACTTTC
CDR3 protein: CASSGTSVLSGANVLTF

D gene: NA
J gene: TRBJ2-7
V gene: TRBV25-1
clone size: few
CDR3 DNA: TGTGCCAGCAGTGACCCTCAGGGTTCCTACGAGCAGTACTTC
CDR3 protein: CASSDPQGSYEQYF

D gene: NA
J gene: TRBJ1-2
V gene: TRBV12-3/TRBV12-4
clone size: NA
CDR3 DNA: TGTGCCAGCAGTTTATCCGCACAGATCTATGGCTACACCTTC
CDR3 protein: CASSLSAQIYGYTF

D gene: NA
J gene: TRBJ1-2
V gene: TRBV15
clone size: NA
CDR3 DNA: TGTGCCACCAGCGGCACAGGGTTTCATGGCTACACCTTC
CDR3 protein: CATSGTGFHGYTF

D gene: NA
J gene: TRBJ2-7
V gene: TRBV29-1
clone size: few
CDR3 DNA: TGCAGCGCCAATAAACAGGGTATCCGCGAGCAGTACTTC
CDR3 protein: CSANKQGIREQYF

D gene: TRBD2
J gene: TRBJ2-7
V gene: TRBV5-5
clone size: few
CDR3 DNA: TGTGCCAGCAGCGGGACTAGCGGGAGTTTCGAGCAGTACTTC
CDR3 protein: CASSGTSGSFEQYF

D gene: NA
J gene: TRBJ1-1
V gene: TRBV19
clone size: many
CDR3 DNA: TGTGCCAGTAGTATTGACGCGGCCGGTGGTCTTGCTGAAGCTTTCTTT
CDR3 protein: CASSIDAAGGLAEAFF

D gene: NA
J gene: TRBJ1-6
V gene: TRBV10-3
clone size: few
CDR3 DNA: TGTGCCATCACCGACAGGATTGATTCACCCCTCCACTTT
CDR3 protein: CAITDRIDSPLHF

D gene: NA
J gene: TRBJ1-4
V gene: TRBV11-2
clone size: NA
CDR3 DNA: TGTGCCAGCAGGAAGACGGGGGGCGCCGATCTCGGCTCCGAAAAACTGTTTTTT
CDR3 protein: CASRKTGGADLGSEKLFF

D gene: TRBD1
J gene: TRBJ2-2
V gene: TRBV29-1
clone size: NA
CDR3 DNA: TGCAGTTCTTGGGGGACAGGGGGCGGAACCGGGGAGCTGTTTTTT
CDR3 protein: CSSWGTGGGTGELFF